This T cell receptor beta chain was found in a study of T-cell memory formation after mild COVID-19. Many counts were recorded for this clonotype. One entry per CDR3 protein results from TCRdb running MiXCR on the 5' RACE reads. This sample has 580,000 or so distinct CDR3 sequences, with roughly a sixth found just once. Looked up from germline, CDR1 is KGHDR and CDR2 is SFDVKD. The CDR3 is 17 residues long. Trimming pared 2 bases from V and 0 bases from J, leaving 13 bases between. Sequencing used PBMCs or a T cell subset sorted from them (not recorded which). The clonotype originates from an adult woman who had mild COVID-19 (a few samples of this study predate the infection). Cell type and time point are not known. The chain has TRBV24-1 and TRBJ2-1; maybe TRBD2 (5 bases). CDR3 loop: CATSDSPSFSSYNEQFF. The DNA of the CDR3 is TGTGCCACCAGTGATTCACCTAGCTTCAGCTCCTACAATGAGCAGTTCTTC.